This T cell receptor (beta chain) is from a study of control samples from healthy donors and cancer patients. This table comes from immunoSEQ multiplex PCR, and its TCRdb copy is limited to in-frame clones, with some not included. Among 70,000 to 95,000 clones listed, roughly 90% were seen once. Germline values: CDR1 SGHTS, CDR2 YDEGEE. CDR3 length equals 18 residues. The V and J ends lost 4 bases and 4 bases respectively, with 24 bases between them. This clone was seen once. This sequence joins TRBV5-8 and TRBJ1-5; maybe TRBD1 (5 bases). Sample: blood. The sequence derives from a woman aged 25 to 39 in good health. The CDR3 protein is CASSHQQVMATGNQPQHF. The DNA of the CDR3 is TGTGCCAGCAGCCACCAACAGGTTATGGCCACTGGGAATCAGCCCCAGCATTTT. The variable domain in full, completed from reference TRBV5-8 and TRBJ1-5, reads EAGVTQSPTHLIKTRGQQATLRCSPISGHTSVYWYQQALGLGLQFLLWYDEGEERNRGNFPPRFSGRQFPNYSSELNVNALELEDSALYLCASSHQQVMATGNQPQHFGDGTRLSIL.